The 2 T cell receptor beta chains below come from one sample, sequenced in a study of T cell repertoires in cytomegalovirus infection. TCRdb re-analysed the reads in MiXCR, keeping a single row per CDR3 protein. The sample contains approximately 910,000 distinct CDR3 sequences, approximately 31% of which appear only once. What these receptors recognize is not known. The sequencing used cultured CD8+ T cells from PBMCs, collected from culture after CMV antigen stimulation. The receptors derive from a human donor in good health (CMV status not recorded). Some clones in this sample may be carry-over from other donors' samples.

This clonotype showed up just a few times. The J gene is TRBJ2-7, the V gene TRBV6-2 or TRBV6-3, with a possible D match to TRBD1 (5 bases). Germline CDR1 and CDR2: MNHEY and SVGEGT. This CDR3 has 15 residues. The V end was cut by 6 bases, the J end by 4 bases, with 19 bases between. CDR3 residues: CASSQGFPYPYEQYV. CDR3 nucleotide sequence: TGTGCCAGCAGCCAGGGTTTTCCTTACCCTTACGAGCAGTACGTC.

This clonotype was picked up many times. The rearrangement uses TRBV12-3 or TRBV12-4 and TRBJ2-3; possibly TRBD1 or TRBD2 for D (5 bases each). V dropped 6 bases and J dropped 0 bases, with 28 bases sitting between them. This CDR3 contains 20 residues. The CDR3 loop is CASSFGPGTTTLISTDTQYF. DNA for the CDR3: TGTGCCAGCAGCTTCGGACCCGGGACCACCACCCTCATTAGCACAGATACGCAGTATTTT.